This T cell receptor delta chain derives from a study of Vδ1+ human thymocytes. V was pared by 3 bases and J by 2 bases, with 21 bases of the junction left unmatched. Germline V gene data show CDR1 as TSWWSYY and CDR2 as QGS. The CDR3 length is 22 residues. Note on this clone: Its antigen remains unidentified.

Extracted RNA was reverse transcribed into cDNA. Pooled V-gene forward primers with one constant-region reverse primer generated the CDR3 amplicons by multiplex PCR. TCRdb used CATT to re-call clones from the multiplex PCR reads. The data show 45,000 to 75,000 delta-chain clones, roughly 16% seen once. Alphabeta T cells were depleted, then CD3+ Vdelta1+ Vdelta2- thymocytes were FACS-sorted. Study-level findings and limits: Around 18% of thymic delta-chain sequences were Vdelta2, with few Vdelta3, unlike blood Vdelta1+ controls. Highly polyclonal TRG and TRD repertoires with Gaussian CDR3 length distributions appeared in thymus. Unexpected Vdelta2 sequences could cause misinterpretation of bulk repertoire data.

The sequencing input was Vdelta1+ gamma-delta thymocytes from the thymus. Subset in this sample: FACS-sorted CD3+ TCRalphabeta- TCRVdelta1+ TCRVdelta2- thymocytes. The clonotype was recovered from a girl less than two years old who had congenital heart surgery. V is TRDV1 and J is TRDJ1, with 13 bases identical to TRDD3. DNA for the CDR3: TGTGCTCTTGGGGATCCTGTGCTACGACACCCAATACTGGGGGATACGACCGATAAACTCATCTTT. Translating it yields CALGDPVLRHPILGDTTDKLIF.